The source of this T cell receptor (beta chain) is a study of control samples from healthy donors and cancer patients (dated by TCRdb to between 2020 and 2021). Preparation of the library involved the immunoSEQ multiplex PCR assay. TCRdb mirrors the immuneACCESS table, restricted to in-frame sequences. Some clones are absent from its copies; in checked studies, under half trace to an unresolved V gene, and the reason for the others is unknown. Here the sample has roughly 140,000 clones; 89% occur a single time. 4.9% of the sample comes from the top ten. The sample holds a few counts of this clone. Its antigen specificity is not known. Base-call qualities are not available, and no considerably larger clone is one nucleotide away. Trimming removed 0 bases from V and 3 bases from J, leaving 12 bases between the germline ends. The CDR3 spans 17 residues, from the cysteine through the phenylalanine. Kept here is only the CDR3 DNA, which spans 51 bases and is read in frame from base 1. CDR1 and CDR2 (PRHDT, FYEKMQ) derive from the germline V gene (reference sequence).

The specimen sequenced was blood. Recombination joined TRBV13 with TRBJ2-6; no D gene call is confident. The receptor was isolated from a man in his thirties or forties in good health. The nucleotide sequence is given as TGTGCCAGCAGCTTAGGGGGCAGAAGCAGTGGGGCCAACGTCCTGACTTTC. This codes for CASSLGGRSSGANVLTF.